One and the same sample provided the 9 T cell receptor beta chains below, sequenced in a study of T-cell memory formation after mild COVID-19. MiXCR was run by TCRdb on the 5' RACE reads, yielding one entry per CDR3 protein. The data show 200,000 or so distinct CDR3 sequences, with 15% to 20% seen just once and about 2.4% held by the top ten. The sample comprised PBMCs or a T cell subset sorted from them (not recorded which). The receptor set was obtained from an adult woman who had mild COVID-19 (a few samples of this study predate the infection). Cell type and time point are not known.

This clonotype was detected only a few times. The CDR3 DNA is TGTGCCAGCAGCTTAGCCGGGACAGTATCCTACAATGAGCAGTTCTTC. Translating it yields CASSLAGTVSYNEQFF. V and J are TRBV7-2 and TRBJ2-1, with 7 nucleotides matching TRBD1. Trimming took 0 bases from V and 1 from J; bases not matched to a gene: 3. The CDR3 has 16 residues. Germline CDR1 is SGHTA and CDR2 is FQGNSA.

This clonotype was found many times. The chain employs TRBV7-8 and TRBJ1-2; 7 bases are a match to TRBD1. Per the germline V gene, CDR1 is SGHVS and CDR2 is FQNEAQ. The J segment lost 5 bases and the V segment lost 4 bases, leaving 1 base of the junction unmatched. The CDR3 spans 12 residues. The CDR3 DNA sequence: TGTGCCAGCAGCTCGGGACAGTATGGCTACACCTTC. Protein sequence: CASSSGQYGYTF.

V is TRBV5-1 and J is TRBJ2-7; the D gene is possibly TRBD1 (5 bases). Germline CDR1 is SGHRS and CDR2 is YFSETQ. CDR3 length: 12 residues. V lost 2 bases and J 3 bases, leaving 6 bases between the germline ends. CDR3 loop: CASSFQGYEQYF. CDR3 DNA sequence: TGCGCCAGCAGCTTCCAGGGCTACGAGCAGTACTTC.

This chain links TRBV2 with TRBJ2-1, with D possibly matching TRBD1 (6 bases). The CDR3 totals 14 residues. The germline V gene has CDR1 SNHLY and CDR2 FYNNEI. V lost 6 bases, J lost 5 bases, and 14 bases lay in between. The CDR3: CASSPLDSNNEQFF. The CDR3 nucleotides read TGTGCCAGCAGCCCCCTGGACAGTAACAATGAGCAGTTCTTC.

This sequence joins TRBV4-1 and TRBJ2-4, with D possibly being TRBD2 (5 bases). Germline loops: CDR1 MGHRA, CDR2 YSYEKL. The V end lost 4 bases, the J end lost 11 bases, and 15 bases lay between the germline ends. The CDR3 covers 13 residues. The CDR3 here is CASSPYEGRFQYF. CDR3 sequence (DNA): TGCGCCAGCAGCCCCTATGAAGGGAGATTTCAGTACTTC.

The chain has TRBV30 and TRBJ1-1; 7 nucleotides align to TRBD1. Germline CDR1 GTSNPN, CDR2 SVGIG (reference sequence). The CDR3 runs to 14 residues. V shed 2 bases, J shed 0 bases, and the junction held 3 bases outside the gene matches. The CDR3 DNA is TGTGCCTGGAGTTTCAGGGGGGTGAACACTGAAGCTTTCTTT. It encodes CAWSFRGVNTEAFF.

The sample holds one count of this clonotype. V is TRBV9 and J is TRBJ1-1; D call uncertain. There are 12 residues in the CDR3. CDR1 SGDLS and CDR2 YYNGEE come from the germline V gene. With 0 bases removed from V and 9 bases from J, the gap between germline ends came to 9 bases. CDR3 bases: TGTGCCAGCAGCGTAGTGGGAGGAAAAGCTTTCTTT. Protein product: CASSVVGGKAFF.

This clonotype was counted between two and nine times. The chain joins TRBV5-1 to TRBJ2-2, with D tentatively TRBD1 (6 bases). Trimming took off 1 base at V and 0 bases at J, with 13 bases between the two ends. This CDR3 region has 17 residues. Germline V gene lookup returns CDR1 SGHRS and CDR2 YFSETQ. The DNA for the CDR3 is TGCGCCAGCAGCTTGTGGTTCCAGGGGACGAACACCGGGGAGCTGTTTTTT. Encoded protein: CASSLWFQGTNTGELFF.

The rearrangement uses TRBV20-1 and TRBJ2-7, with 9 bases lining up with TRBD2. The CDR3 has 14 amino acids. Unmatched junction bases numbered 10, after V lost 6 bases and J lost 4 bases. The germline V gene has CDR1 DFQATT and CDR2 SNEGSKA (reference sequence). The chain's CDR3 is CSAEPSGNLYEQYF. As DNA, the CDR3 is TGCAGTGCGGAACCTAGCGGGAATCTATACGAGCAGTACTTC.